The 7 T cell receptor beta chains in this list originate from one sample, sequenced in a study of cytomegalovirus exposure and HLA in healthy donors. Primers for the PCR totalled 60 Vbeta and 13 Jbeta. TCRdb's table, derived via immunoSEQ multiplex PCR, lists solely in-frame clones and lacks some. The sample has about 210,000 clones, around 79% seen once. The specimen was PBMCs. These receptors were obtained from a male donor in good health and CMV-seropositive.

This chain joins TRBV19 and TRBJ2-7; 12 positions agree with TRBD2. There are 15 residues in the CDR3. In germline, CDR1 is LNHDA, CDR2 SQIVND (reference sequence). Unmatched junction bases numbered 6, after V lost 5 bases and J lost 4 bases. CDR3 sequence: CASSPRTSGTYEQYF. CDR3 DNA: TGTGCCAGTAGTCCCCGGACTAGCGGGACTTACGAGCAGTACTTC.

The chain couples TRBV10-2 to TRBJ1-3; 7 nucleotides agree with TRBD1. V lost 2 bases to trimming and J lost 4 bases; unmatched junction nucleotides: 8. CDR3 length: 16 residues. Germline CDR1 and CDR2: WSHSY and SAAADI. The chain's CDR3 is CASSEPTGEKGNTIYF. The CDR3 nucleotides are TGCGCCAGCAGTGAGCCTACAGGGGAAAAAGGAAACACCATATATTTT.

The chain joins TRBV6-5 to TRBJ2-1; 13 bases map to TRBD2. CDR3 length: 13 amino acids. With 7 bases clipped from V and 9 bases from J, the junction kept 3 bases outside the gene matches. The germline V gene encodes CDR1 MNHEY and CDR2 SVGAGI. The CDR3 loop reads CASKTSGGGEQFF. The CDR3 DNA is TGTGCCAGCAAAACTAGCGGGGGGGGTGAGCAGTTCTTC.

The chain's CDR3 is CAISDGSSNEKLFF. CDR3 DNA sequence: TGTGCCATCAGTGACGGGTCTTCTAATGAAAAACTGTTTTTT. The chain has TRBV10-3 and TRBJ1-4; D not resolved. CDR1 and CDR2 from the germline V gene are ENHRY and SYGVKD. The length of the CDR3 is 14 residues. With 3 bases removed from V and 3 bases from J, the gap between germline ends came to 8 bases.

The rearrangement joins TRBV5-1 to TRBJ2-2, with 8 bases fitting TRBD1. The CDR3 extends over 16 amino acids. Per the germline V gene, CDR1 is SGHRS and CDR2 is YFSETQ. After removal of 0 bases from V and 6 bases from J, the junction contained 7 bases not matched to a gene. As DNA, the CDR3 is TGCGCCAGCAGCTTGGGGACAGGGTTTATCCCCGGGGAGCTGTTTTTT. Translating it yields CASSLGTGFIPGELFF.

To note about this clone: The same CDR3 also results from other DNA sequences found in this sample. This chain uses TRBV5-4 with TRBJ2-7, with 9 nucleotides matching TRBD2. The trim removed 0 bases at V and 2 bases at J, leaving 6 bases unmatched. The CDR3 loop spans 16 amino acids. Germline V gene lookup returns CDR1 SGHNT and CDR2 YYREEE (reference sequence). CDR3 residues: CASSLGGLAGTYEQYF. The CDR3 nucleotides are TGTGCCAGCAGCTTGGGGGGTCTAGCGGGGACCTACGAGCAGTACTTC.

This chain uses TRBV7-2 with TRBJ2-2; maybe TRBD2 (5 bases). Germline lookup yields CDR1 SGHTA and CDR2 FQGNSA. CDR3 length: 13 residues. Trimming left V 8 bases short and J 2 bases short, with 9 bases between. The CDR3: CASQRKNTGELFF. In nucleotides, the CDR3 is TGTGCCAGCCAGCGGAAAAACACCGGGGAGCTGTTTTTT.